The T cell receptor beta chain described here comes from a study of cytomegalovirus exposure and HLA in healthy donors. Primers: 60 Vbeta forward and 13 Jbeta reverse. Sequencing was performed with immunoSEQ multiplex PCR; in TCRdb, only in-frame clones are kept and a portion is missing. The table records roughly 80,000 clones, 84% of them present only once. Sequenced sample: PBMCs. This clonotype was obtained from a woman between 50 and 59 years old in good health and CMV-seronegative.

This CDR3 is CASSLGGGNSYNEQFF. CDR3 coding DNA: TGTGCCAGCAGCTTAGGTGGCGGGAACTCCTACAATGAGCAGTTCTTC. The rearrangement joins TRBV11-2 to TRBJ2-1; maybe TRBD2 (6 bases). V lost 1 base and J 0 bases, leaving 10 bases between the germline ends. This CDR3 is built from 16 residues. Germline lookup yields CDR1 SGHAT and CDR2 FQNNGV.